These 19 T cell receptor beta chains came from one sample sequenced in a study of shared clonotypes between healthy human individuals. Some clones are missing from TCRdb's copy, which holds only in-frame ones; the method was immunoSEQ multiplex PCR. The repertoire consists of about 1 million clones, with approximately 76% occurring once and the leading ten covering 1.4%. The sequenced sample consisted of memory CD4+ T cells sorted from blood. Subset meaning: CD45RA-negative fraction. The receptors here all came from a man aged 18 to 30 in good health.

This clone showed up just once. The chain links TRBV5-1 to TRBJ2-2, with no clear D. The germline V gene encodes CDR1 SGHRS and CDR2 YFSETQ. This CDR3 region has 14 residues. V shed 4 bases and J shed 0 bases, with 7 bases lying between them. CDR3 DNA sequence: TGCGCCAGCAGCCGGCCGGCGAACACCGGGGAGCTGTTTTTT. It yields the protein CASSRPANTGELFF.

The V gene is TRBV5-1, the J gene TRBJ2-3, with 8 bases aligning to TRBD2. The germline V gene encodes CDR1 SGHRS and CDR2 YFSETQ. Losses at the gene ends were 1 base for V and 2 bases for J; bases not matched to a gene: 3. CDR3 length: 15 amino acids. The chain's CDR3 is CASSLWGLVTDTQYF. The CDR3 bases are TGCGCCAGCAGCTTGTGGGGACTAGTCACAGATACGCAGTATTTT. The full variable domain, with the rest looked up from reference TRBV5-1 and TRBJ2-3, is KAGVTQTPRYLIKTRGQQVTLSCSPISGHRSVSWYQQTPGQGLQFLFEYFSETQRNKGNFPGRFSGRQFSNSRSEMNVSTLELGDSALYLCASSLWGLVTDTQYFGPGTRLTVL.

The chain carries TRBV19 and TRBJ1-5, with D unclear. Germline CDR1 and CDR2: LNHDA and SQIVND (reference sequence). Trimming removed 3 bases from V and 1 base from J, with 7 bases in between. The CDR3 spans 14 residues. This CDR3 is CASSISDSNQPQHF. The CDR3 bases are TGTGCCAGTAGTATTTCGGACAGCAATCAGCCCCAGCATTTT.

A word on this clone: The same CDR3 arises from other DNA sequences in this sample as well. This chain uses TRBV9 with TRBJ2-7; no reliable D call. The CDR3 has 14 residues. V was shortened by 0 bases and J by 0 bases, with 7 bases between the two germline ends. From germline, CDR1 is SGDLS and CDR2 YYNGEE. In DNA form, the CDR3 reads TGTGCCAGCAGCGTAGGGGGTTCCTCCTACGAGCAGTACTTC. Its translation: CASSVGGSSYEQYF. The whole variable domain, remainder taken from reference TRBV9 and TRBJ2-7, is DSGVTQTPKHLITATGQRVTLRCSPRSGDLSVYWYQQSLDQGLQFLIQYYNGEERAKGNILERFSAQQFPDLHSELNLSSLELGDSALYFCASSVGGSSYEQYFGPGTRLTVT.

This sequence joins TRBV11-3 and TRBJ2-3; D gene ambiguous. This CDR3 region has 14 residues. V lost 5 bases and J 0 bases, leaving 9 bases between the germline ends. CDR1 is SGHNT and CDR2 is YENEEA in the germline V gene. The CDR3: CASSTYGSTDTQYF. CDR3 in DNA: TGTGCCAGCAGCACCTATGGTAGCACAGATACGCAGTATTTT.

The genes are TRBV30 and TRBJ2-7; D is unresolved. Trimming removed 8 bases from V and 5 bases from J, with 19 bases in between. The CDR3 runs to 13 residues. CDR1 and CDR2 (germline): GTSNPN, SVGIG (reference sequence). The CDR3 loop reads CAAHSGLVDEQYF. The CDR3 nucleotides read TGTGCCGCCCACTCTGGGCTAGTAGACGAGCAGTACTTC.

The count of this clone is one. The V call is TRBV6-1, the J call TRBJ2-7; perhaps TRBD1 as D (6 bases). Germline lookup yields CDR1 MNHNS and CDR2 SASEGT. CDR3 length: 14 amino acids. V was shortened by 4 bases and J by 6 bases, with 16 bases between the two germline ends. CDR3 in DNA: TGTGCCAGCAGTGCAGGTACAGGGTCGGGCGAGCAGTACTTC. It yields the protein CASSAGTGSGEQYF.

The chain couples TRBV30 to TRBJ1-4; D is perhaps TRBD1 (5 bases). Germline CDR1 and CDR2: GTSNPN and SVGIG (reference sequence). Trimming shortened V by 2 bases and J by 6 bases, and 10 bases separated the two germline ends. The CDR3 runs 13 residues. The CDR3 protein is CAWSKGNYEKLFF. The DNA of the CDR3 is TGTGCCTGGAGTAAGGGGAATTATGAAAAACTGTTTTTT.

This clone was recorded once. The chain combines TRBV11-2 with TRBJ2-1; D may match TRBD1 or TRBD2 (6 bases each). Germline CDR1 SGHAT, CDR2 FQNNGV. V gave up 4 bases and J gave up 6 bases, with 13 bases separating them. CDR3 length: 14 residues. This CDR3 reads CASSWGASSNEQFF. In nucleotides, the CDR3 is TGTGCCAGCAGCTGGGGGGCGAGTAGCAATGAGCAGTTCTTC.

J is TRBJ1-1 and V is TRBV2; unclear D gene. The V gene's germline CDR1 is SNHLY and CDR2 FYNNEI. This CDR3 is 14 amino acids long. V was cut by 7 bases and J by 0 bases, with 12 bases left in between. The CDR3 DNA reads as TGTGCCAGCACTCCAAGCGGAATGAACACTGAAGCTTTCTTT. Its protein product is CASTPSGMNTEAFF.

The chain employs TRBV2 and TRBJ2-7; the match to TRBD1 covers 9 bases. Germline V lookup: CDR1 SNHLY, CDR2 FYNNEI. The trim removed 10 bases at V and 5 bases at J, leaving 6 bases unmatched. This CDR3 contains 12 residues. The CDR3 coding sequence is TGTGCCACAGGACAGGGGTGGGACGAGCAGTACTTC. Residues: CATGQGWDEQYF.

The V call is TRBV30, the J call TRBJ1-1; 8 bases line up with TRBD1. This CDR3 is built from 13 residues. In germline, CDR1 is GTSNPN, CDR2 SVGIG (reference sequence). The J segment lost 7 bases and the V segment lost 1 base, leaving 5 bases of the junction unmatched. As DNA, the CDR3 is TGTGCCTGGAGTGCCCGGACAGGGTTTGAAGCTTTCTTT. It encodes CAWSARTGFEAFF.

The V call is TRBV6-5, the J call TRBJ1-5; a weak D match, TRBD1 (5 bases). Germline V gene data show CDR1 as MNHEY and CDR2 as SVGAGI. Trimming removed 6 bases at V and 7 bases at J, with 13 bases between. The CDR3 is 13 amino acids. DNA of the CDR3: TGTGCCAGCAGAAGATCAGGGAGACAGCCCCAGCATTTT. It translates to CASRRSGRQPQHF.

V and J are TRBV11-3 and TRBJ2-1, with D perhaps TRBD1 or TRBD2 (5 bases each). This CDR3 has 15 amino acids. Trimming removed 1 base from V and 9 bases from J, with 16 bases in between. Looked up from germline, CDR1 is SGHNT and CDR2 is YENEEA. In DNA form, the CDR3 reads TGTGCCAGCAGCTTAGGAACTAGGGGAGTAGGTGAGCAGTTCTTC. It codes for CASSLGTRGVGEQFF.

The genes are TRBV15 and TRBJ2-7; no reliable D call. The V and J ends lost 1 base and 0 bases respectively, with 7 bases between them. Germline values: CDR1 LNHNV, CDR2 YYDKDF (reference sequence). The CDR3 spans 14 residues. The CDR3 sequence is CATSRGGGSYEQYF. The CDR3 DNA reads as TGTGCCACCAGCAGAGGGGGTGGCTCCTACGAGCAGTACTTC.

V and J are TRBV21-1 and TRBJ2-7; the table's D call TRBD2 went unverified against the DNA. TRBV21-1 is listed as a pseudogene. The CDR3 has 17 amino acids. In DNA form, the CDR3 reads TGTGCCAGCAGCAAATGGGAGAACTGCGGGGGGGCAGAGGAGCAGTACTTC. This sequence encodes CASSKWENCGGAEEQYF.

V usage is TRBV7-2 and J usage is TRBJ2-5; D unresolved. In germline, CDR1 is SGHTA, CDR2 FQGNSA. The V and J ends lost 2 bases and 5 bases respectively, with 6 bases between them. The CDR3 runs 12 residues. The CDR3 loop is CASSLSYETQYF. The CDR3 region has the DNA TGTGCCAGCAGCTTATCTTATGAGACCCAGTACTTC.

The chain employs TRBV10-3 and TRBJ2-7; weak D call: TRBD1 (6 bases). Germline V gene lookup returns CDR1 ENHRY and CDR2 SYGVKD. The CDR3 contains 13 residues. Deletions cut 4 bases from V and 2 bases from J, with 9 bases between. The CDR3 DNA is TGTGCCATCAGTGGGGGGCCCCCCTACGAGCAGTACTTC. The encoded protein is CAISGGPPYEQYF.

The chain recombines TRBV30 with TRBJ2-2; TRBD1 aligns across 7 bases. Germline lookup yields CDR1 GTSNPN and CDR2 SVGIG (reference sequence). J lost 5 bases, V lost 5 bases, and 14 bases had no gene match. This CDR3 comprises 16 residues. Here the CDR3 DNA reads TGTGCCTGGGGGGGCCTAGGGGGCCCCGGGACCGGGGAGCTGTTTTTT. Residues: CAWGGLGGPGTGELFF.